This TCR beta chain was found in a study of T-cell memory formation after mild COVID-19. Study-level background: Across donors, TCR clusters were largely donor specific.

Study-wide findings and caveats: The study found balanced CD4/CD8 in clones contracting day 15 to 85 and a CD4+ lean in later expanders. A subset of responding clones appeared in pre-infection memory, suggesting cross-reactive memory joined.

5'RACE primed at constant segments yielded TCR alpha and TCR beta cDNA libraries bearing sample barcodes and UMIs. TCRdb passed the 5' RACE reads through MiXCR, listing each CDR3 protein once. Of 150,000 to 200,000 distinct CDR3 sequences in the sample, roughly 17% were seen once. Of note for this clonotype: The target antigen is unknown.

V was clipped by 5 bases and J by 5 bases, with 9 bases between them. Germline assignment: CDR1 MNHEY and CDR2 SVGEGT. CDR3 length: 12 residues. Specimen: PBMCs or a T cell subset sorted from them (not recorded which). V usage is TRBV6-2 or TRBV6-3 and J usage is TRBJ2-5, with D uncertain. The receptor was isolated from an adult woman who had mild COVID-19 (a few samples of this study predate the infection). Cell type and time point are not known. The CDR3 here is CASSDMRETQYF. The DNA of the CDR3 is TGTGCCAGCAGTGACATGAGGGAGACCCAGTACTTC.